The TCR beta chain described here comes from a study of cytomegalovirus exposure and HLA in healthy donors (dated by TCRdb to the late 2010s). As for the study more broadly: The 500 to 800 repertoires of the first cohort and the roughly 120 validation repertoires were produced on the same platform, according to a later analysis. The aim of the study was to test whether cataloging public T cell receptors could identify signatures of past pathogen exposure. Besides the first cohort of approximately 670 subjects, a separate validation cohort made up of roughly 120 different subjects was used. High-throughput TCR immunosequencing, statistical association of individual TCRs with disease status, and machine learning were combined to predict cytomegalovirus infection status. Study-wide conclusions, independent of this receptor: While some public TCRs were present in many individuals, most TCR sequences turned up only very rarely across donors. A later analysis found that TCRs clustered in the first cohort also tended to co-occur in the 120 or so validation repertoires, with 94% of cluster scores above 0. The validation cohort had no HLA typing available for a later analysis, so co-occurrence within that cohort was assessed over all 120 or so repertoires. In both the original and validation cohorts, the classifier was reported to diagnose cytomegalovirus status with high specificity and sensitivity. The authors suggested that the approach could potentially be generalized to other disease states and immunological phenotypes. Three of the identified cytomegalovirus-associated TCR beta chains were confirmed in vitro to be specific for cytomegalovirus antigens. The study listed 150 to 200 TCR beta chains as associated with cytomegalovirus.

Library prep was done by the immunoSEQ multiplex PCR assay. Per the authors' processing: A statistical classification framework was developed to diagnose cytomegalovirus status using the catalog of TCR beta chain sequences. TCRdb re-hosts the immuneACCESS table, in-frame sequences only. Its copies lack some clones; in the studies checked, an unresolved V gene accounts for under half of them, and the cause for the rest is not known. V and J calls and clone size are given by that table; D and trimming were obtained from the DNA. The sample table lists 130,000 or so clones, roughly nine tenths of them with a count of one. About 9.9% of the sample is taken by the ten largest. Reading from cysteine to phenylalanine, the CDR3 counts 15 amino acids. Solely the CDR3 DNA is kept, with 45 bases framed from the first base. As encoded in the germline V gene, CDR1 is SQVTM while CDR2 is ANQGSEA. At the junction V is shortened by 5 bases and J by 3 bases, with 17 bases in between.

The donors were included in the validation cohort of 120 subjects, a group kept apart from the roughly 700-subject first cohort. As concerns this clone: It has no known antigen specificity. One base away there is no much larger clone; base qualities are not given.

Sequenced: PBMCs. The chain joins TRBV29-1 to TRBJ1-5; the D gene is perhaps TRBD1, on 5 matching bases. This TCR was recovered from a young woman in good health and CMV-seropositive. The sequence in DNA is TGCAGCGTTCCTTTTCCGAGCAGGGACAATCAGCCCCAGCATTTT. Its product reads: CSVPFPSRDNQPQHF. Reference TRBV29-1 and TRBJ1-5 genes cover what lies past the CDR3, so the full variable domain is SAVISQKPSRDICQRGTSLTIQCQVDSQVTMMFWYRQQPGQSLTLIATANQGSEATYESGFVIDKFPISRPNLTFSTLTVSNMSPEDSSIYLCSVPFPSRDNQPQHFGDGTRLSIL.